The 4 T cell receptor beta chains below all came from one sample that was sequenced in a study of T-cell memory formation after mild COVID-19. TCRdb independently ran MiXCR on the 5' RACE reads; one entry per CDR3 protein. Here the sample spans approximately 580,000 distinct CDR3 sequences, about a fifth being singletons. Sample: PBMCs or a T cell subset sorted from them (not recorded which). The receptors originated from an adult woman who had mild COVID-19 (a few samples of this study predate the infection). Cell type and time point are not known.

The chain is built from TRBV5-4 and TRBJ2-4; either TRBD1 or TRBD2 may supply D (5 bases each). CDR3 size: 12 residues. The germline V and J ends were trimmed by 2 bases and 7 bases, with 7 bases remaining between them. Germline V lookup: CDR1 SGHNT, CDR2 YYREEE (reference sequence). The CDR3 DNA reads TGTGCCAGCAGCTTCGGGGCGAACATTCAGTACTTC. This codes for CASSFGANIQYF. The whole variable domain, remainder taken from reference TRBV5-4 and TRBJ2-4, is ETGVTQSPTHLIKTRGQQVTLRCSSQSGHNTVSWYQQALGQGPQFIFQYYREEENGRGNFPPRFSGLQFPNYSSELNVNALELDDSALYLCASSFGANIQYFGAGTRLSVL.

The chain carries TRBV6-6 and TRBJ1-5, with D unclear. The CDR3 is 13 amino acids. Trimming shortened V by 8 bases and J by 8 bases, and 16 bases separated the two germline ends. CDR1 is MNHNY, CDR2 SVGAGI, per germline (reference sequence). The CDR3 region has the DNA TGTGCCAGCGATGCCTCCCGGACGGAGCCCCAGCATTTT. Translated, it gives CASDASRTEPQHF.

The chain recombines TRBV7-6 with TRBJ1-5, with D maybe TRBD1 (6 bases). This CDR3 has 18 amino acids. Trimming took 2 bases from V and 4 from J, leaving 21 bases between them. The germline gives CDR1 SGHVS, CDR2 FNYEAQ. The CDR3 is CASSLFPRGAPGNQPQHF. The CDR3 DNA sequence: TGTGCCAGCAGCTTATTCCCCCGGGGGGCCCCTGGAAATCAGCCCCAGCATTTT.

The chain recombines TRBV20-1 with TRBJ2-5; D is possibly TRBD2 (6 bases). Germline CDR1 reads DFQATT; CDR2 reads SNEGSKA (reference sequence). V gave up 3 bases and J gave up 5 bases, with 16 bases separating them. The CDR3 loop spans 14 amino acids. The CDR3 DNA reads as TGCAGTGCTAGCGATGCTTCGGGGGTGGAGACCCAGTACTTC. Encoded protein: CSASDASGVETQYF.